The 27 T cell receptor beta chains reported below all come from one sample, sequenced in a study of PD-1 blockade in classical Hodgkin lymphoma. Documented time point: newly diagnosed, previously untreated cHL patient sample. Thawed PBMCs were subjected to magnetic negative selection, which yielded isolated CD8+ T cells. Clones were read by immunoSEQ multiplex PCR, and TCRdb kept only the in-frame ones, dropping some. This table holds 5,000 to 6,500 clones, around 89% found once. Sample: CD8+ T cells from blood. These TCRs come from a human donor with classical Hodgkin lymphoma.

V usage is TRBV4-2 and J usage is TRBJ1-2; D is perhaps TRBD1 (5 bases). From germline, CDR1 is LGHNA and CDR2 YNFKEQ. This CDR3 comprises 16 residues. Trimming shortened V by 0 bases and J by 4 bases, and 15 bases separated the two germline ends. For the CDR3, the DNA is TGTGCCAGCAGCCAAGATTTGAATGAGAGGGGCTATGGCTACACCTTC. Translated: CASSQDLNERGYGYTF.

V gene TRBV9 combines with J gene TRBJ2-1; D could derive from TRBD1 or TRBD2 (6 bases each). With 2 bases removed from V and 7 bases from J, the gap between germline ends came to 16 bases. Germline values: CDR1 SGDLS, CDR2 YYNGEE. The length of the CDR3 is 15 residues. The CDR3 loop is CASSVPGGKGNEQFF. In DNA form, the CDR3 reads TGTGCCAGCAGCGTCCCCGGGGGCAAAGGTAATGAGCAGTTCTTC. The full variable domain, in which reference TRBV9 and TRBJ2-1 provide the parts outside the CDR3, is DSGVTQTPKHLITATGQRVTLRCSPRSGDLSVYWYQQSLDQGLQFLIQYYNGEERAKGNILERFSAQQFPDLHSELNLSSLELGDSALYFCASSVPGGKGNEQFFGPGTRLTVL.

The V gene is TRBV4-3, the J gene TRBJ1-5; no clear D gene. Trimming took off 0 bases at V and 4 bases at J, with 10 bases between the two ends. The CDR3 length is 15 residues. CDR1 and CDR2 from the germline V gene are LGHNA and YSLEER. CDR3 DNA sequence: TGCGCCAGCAGCCAAGATACGGGTACTAATCAGCCCCAGCATTTT. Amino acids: CASSQDTGTNQPQHF.

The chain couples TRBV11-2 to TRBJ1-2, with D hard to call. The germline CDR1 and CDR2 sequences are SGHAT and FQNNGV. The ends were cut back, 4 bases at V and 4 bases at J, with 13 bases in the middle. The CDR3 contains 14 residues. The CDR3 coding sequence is TGTGCCAGCAGCTCCGGTGGGATCGGCTATGGCTACACCTTC. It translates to CASSSGGIGYGYTF.

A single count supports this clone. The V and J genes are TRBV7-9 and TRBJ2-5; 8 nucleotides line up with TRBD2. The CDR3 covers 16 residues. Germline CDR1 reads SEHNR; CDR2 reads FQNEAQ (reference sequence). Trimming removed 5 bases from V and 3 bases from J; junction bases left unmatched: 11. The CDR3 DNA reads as TGTGCCAGCAGCGCGACGAGCGGGAGAGGCAAAGAGACCCAGTACTTC. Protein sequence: CASSATSGRGKETQYF.

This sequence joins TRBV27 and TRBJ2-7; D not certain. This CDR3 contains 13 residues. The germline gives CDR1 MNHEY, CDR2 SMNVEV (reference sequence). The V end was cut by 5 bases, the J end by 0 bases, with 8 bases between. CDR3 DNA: TGTGCCAGCAGTCCCCCGAGCTCCTACGAGCAGTACTTC. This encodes CASSPPSSYEQYF.

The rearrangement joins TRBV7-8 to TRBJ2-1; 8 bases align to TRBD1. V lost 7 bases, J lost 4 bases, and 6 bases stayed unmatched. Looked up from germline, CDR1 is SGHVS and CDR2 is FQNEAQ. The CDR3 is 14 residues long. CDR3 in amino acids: CASMTGADYNEQFF. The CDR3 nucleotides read TGTGCCAGCATGACAGGGGCCGATTACAATGAGCAGTTCTTC.

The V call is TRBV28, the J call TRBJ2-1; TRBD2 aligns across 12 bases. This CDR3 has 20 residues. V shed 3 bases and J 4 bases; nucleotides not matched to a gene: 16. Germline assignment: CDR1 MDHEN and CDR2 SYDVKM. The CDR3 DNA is TGTGCCAGCAGTTTTCCCCCCCTAGCGGGGGGGCCCGCCCTTTACAATGAGCAGTTCTTC. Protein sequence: CASSFPPLAGGPALYNEQFF.

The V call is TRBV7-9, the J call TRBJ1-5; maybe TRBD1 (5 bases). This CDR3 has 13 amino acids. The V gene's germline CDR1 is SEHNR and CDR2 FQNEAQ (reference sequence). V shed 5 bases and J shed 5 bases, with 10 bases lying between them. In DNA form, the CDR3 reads TGTGCCAGCAGCCACTCGGGGGATCAGCCCCAGCATTTT. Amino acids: CASSHSGDQPQHF.

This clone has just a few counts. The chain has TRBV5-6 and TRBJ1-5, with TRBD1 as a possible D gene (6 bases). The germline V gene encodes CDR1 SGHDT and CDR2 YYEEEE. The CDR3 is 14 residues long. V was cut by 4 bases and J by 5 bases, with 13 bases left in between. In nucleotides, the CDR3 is TGTGCCAGCAGCCTACAGGGATTTTATCAGCCCCAGCATTTT. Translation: CASSLQGFYQPQHF.

This CDR3 reads CATSRGRGPDEQYF. The CDR3 nucleotides read TGTGCCACCAGCAGAGGCAGGGGGCCGGATGAGCAGTACTTC. This chain joins TRBV15 and TRBJ2-7; TRBD1 matches at 8 bases. This CDR3 has 14 residues. V lost 1 base, J lost 7 bases, and 6 bases stayed unmatched. Germline CDR1 and CDR2: LNHNV and YYDKDF (reference sequence). Based on the CDR3 plus reference TRBV15 and TRBJ2-7, the full variable domain is DAMVIQNPRYQVTQFGKPVTLSCSQTLNHNVMYWYQQKSSQAPKLLFHYYDKDFNNEADTPDNFQSRRPNTSFCFLDIRSPGLGDTAMYLCATSRGRGPDEQYFGPGTRLTVT.

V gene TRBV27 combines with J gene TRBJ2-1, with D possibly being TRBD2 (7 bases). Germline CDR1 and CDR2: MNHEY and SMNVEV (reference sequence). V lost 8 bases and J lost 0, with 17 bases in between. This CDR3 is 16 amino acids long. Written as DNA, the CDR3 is TGTGCCAGCGGAGGGGGGGCGGGAGACTCCTACAATGAGCAGTTCTTC. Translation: CASGGGAGDSYNEQFF.

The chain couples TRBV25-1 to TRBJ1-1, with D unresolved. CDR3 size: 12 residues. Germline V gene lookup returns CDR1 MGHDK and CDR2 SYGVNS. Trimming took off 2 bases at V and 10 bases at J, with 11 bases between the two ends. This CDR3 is CASSEPAEIAFF. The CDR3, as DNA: TGTGCCAGCAGTGAACCAGCAGAAATAGCTTTCTTT.

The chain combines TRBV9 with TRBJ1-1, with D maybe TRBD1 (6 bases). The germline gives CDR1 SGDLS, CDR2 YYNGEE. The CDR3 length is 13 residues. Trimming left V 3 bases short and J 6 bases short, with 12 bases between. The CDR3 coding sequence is TGTGCCAGCAGCGAGGGACACATGTCTGAAGCTTTCTTT. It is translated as CASSEGHMSEAFF.

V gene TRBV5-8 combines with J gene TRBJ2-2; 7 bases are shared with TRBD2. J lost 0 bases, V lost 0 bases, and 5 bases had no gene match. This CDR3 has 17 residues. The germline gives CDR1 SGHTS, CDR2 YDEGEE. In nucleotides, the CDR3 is TGTGCCAGCAGCTTGGGCCTAGCGGAGACGAACACCGGGGAGCTGTTTTTT. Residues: CASSLGLAETNTGELFF.

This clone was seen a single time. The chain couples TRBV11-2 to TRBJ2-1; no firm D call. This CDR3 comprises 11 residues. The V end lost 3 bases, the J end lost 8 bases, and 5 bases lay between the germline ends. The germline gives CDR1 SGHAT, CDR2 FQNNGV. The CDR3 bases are TGTGCCAGCAGCTTTGAGGATGAGCAGTTCTTC. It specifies CASSFEDEQFF.

CDR3 in DNA: TGTGCCAGCAGCCCCTTGGGCAGGCAATACGAGCAGTACTTC. Amino acid sequence: CASSPLGRQYEQYF. The chain recombines TRBV14 with TRBJ2-7; D not resolved. Trimming stripped 4 bases from V and 4 bases from J, with 14 bases between. Germline V CDR1 and CDR2: SGHDN, FVKESK. This CDR3 is built from 14 residues.

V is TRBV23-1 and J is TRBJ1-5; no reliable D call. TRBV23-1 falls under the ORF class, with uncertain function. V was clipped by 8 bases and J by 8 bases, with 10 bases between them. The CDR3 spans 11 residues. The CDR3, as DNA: TGCGCCAGCCCTATCTCTAAGCCCCAGCATTTT. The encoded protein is CASPISKPQHF.

The CDR3 spells CASSHGGAGGPDTQYF. CDR3 bases: TGCGCCAGCAGCCATGGCGGAGCGGGAGGGCCAGATACGCAGTATTTT. The chain has TRBV4-3 and TRBJ2-3, with 10 bases lining up with TRBD2. The germline gives CDR1 LGHNA, CDR2 YSLEER. V was pared by 3 bases and J by 4 bases, with 7 bases of the junction left unmatched. The CDR3 loop spans 16 amino acids.

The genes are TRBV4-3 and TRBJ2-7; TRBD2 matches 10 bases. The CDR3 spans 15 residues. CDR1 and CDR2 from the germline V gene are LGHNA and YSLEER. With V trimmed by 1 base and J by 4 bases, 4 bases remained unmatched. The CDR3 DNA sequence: TGCGCCAGCAGCCAAGCAGGGACTAGCGTTTACGAGCAGTACTTC. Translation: CASSQAGTSVYEQYF.

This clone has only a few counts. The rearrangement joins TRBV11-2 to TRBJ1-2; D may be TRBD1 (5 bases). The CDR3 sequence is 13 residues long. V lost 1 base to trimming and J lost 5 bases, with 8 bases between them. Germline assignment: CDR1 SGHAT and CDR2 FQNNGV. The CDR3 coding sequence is TGTGCCAGCAGCTTAGGGCAGGGATATGGCTACACCTTC. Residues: CASSLGQGYGYTF. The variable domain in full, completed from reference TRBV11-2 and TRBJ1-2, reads EAGVAQSPRYKIIEKRQSVAFWCNPISGHATLYWYQQILGQGPKLLIQFQNNGVVDDSQLPKDRFSAERLKGVDSTLKIQPAKLEDSAVYLCASSLGQGYGYTFGSGTRLTVV.

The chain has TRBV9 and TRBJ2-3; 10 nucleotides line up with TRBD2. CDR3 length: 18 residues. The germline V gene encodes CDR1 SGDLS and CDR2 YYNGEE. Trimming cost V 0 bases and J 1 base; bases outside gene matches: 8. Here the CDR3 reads CASSVGAGGPIRTDTQYF. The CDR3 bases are TGTGCCAGCAGCGTAGGAGCGGGAGGGCCAATACGCACAGATACGCAGTATTTT.

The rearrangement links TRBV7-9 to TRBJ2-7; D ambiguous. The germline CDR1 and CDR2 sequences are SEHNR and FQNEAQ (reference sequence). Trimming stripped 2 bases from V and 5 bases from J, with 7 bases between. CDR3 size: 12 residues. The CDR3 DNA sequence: TGTGCCAGCAGCTTATCCAGCGACGAGCAGTACTTC. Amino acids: CASSLSSDEQYF.

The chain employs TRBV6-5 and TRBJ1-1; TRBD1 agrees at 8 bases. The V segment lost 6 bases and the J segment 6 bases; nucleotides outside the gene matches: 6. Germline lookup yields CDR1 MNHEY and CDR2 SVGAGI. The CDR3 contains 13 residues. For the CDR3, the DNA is TGTGCCAGCAGAGCTGACAGGGGACCTGAAGCTTTCTTT. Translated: CASRADRGPEAFF.

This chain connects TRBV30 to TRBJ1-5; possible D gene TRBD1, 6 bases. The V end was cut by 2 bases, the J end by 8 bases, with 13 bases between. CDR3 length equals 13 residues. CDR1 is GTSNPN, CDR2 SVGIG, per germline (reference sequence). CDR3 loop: CAWSTGGGEPQHF. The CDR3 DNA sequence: TGTGCCTGGAGTACGGGGGGCGGAGAGCCCCAGCATTTT.

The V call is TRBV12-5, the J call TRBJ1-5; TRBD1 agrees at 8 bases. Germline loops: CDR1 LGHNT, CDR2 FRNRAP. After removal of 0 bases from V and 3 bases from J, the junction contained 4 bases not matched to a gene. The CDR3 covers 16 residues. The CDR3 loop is CASGLVEDRDNQPQHF. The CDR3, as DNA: TGTGCTAGTGGTTTGGTGGAGGACAGGGACAATCAGCCCCAGCATTTT.

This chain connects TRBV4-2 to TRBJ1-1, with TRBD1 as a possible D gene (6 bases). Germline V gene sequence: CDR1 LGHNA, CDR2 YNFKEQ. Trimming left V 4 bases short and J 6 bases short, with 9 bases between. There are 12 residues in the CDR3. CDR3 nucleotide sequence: TGTGCCAGCAGCCTGGGGGGCCCTGAAGCTTTCTTT. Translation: CASSLGGPEAFF.